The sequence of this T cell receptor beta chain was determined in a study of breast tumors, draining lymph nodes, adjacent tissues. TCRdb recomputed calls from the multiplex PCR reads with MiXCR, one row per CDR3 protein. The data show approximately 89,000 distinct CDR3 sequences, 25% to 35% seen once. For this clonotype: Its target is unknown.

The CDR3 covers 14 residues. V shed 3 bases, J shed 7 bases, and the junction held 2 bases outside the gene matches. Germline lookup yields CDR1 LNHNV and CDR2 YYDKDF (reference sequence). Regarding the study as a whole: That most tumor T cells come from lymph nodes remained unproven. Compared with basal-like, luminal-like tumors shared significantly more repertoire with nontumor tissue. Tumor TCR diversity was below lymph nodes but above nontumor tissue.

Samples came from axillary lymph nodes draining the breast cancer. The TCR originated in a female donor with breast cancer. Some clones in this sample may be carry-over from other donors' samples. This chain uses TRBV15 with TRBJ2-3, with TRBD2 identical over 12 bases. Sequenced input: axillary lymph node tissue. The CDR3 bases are TGTGCCACCAGCAGGGGACTAGCGGGCCATACGCAGTATTTT. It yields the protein CATSRGLAGHTQYF.